This T cell receptor beta chain comes out of a study of vaccination and CD4 T cells after COVID-19. Study overall: Stimulation used overlapping spike peptides from SARS-CoV-2, HCoV-NL63, HCoV-OC43 and HCoV-229E. Overall study results and limits: Spike mono-reactivity was shown by 304 of 307 vaccine-specific clones in convalescent patients.

As concerns this clonotype: Its antigen is not known.

The treatment denotes: approximately nine-day PBMC culture with coronavirus spike peptide pools or control peptides (ViraFEST assay). Peptide pool stimulation in ViraFEST expanded antigen-specific T cells, whose TCRs were then sequenced. Researchers used the Oncomine TCR Beta short-read assay to sequence DNA from cultured CD4+ T cells. One entry per CDR3 protein, called by TCRdb with MiXCR from the PCR reads. This sample has some 14,000 distinct CDR3 sequences, with roughly 74% found just once. This receptor was taken from a human donor who had recovered from COVID-19. The specimen was CD4+ T cells from blood, cultured in vitro.

Here the CDR3 DNA reads TGTGCCAGCAGCGGACTAGAAGAGGGCAATACGCAGTATTTT. Translated: CASSGLEEGNTQYF. The chain links TRBV2 to TRBJ2-3, with 7 bases aligning to TRBD2. Germline lookup yields CDR1 SNHLY and CDR2 FYNNEI. Trimming at V came to 6 bases and at J to 7 bases, leaving 10 bases not matched to a gene. The CDR3 extends over 14 amino acids.